Included here is one T cell receptor (beta chain) sequence, with context. Its antigen is undetermined. This entry comes from a study of cytomegalovirus exposure and HLA in healthy donors. Study results and caveats: The majority of TCR sequences were rare, yet some public TCRs appeared in many donors. Earlier analysis found most TCR beta V segments productive about 90% or about 30% of the time.

The CDR3 is 12 residues long. Per germline, CDR1 WSHSY and CDR2 SAAADI. Trimming took off 8 bases at V and 4 bases at J, with 12 bases between the two ends. The study ran its PCR with 60 Vbeta and 13 Jbeta primers. Sequencing was performed with immunoSEQ multiplex PCR; in TCRdb, only in-frame clones are kept and a portion is missing. The repertoire includes over 200,000 clones, 60% to 80% of them detected once, and under 2% sits in the top ten. The chain uses TRBV10-2 and TRBJ2-7; D perhaps matches TRBD2 (5 bases). The receptor's source is a woman in her thirties in good health and CMV-seronegative. Sequenced sample: PBMCs. The CDR3 DNA follows: TGCGCCAGCTGCGACCCGGGATACGAGCAGTACTTC. Translated: CASCDPGYEQYF.